A single sample is the source of the 22 T cell receptor beta chains below, sequenced in a study of T cell responses to AZD1222 COVID-19 vaccine. Profiled with immunoSEQ multiplex PCR; TCRdb holds only in-frame clones, not every one. Among 90,000 to 120,000 clones listed, more than 85% were seen once. Sequenced material: peripheral blood, taken on day 0 of AZD1222 vaccination. These TCRs come from an adult in good health.

Here the CDR3 reads CASSPGDGSFYQPQHF. DNA for the CDR3: TGTGCCAGCAGCCCGGGGGACGGTTCCTTCTATCAGCCCCAGCATTTT. This chain links TRBV9 with TRBJ1-5; D possibly corresponds to TRBD1 (5 bases). CDR3 length equals 16 residues. Trimming removed 4 bases from V and 5 bases from J, with 19 bases in between. CDR1 SGDLS and CDR2 YYNGEE come from the germline V gene. The whole variable domain, remainder taken from reference TRBV9 and TRBJ1-5, is DSGVTQTPKHLITATGQRVTLRCSPRSGDLSVYWYQQSLDQGLQFLIQYYNGEERAKGNILERFSAQQFPDLHSELNLSSLELGDSALYFCASSPGDGSFYQPQHFGDGTRLSIL.

This sequence joins TRBV11-2 and TRBJ2-1; D possibly matches TRBD1 or TRBD2 (7 bases each). The V end lost 6 bases, the J end lost 2 bases, and 17 bases lay between the germline ends. CDR1 and CDR2 from the germline V gene are SGHAT and FQNNGV. CDR3 length: 16 amino acids. The CDR3 loop reads CASSPGGEGPYNEQFF. In DNA form, the CDR3 reads TGTGCCAGCAGTCCAGGGGGGGAGGGCCCCTACAATGAGCAGTTCTTC.

The rearrangement joins TRBV19 to TRBJ1-5, with 10 bases fitting TRBD1. This CDR3 contains 17 residues. V gave up 1 base and J gave up 6 bases; unmatched junction bases: 9. Germline CDR1 LNHDA, CDR2 SQIVND (reference sequence). The CDR3 sequence is CASSIAAGTGVGQPQHF. CDR3 DNA sequence: TGTGCCAGTAGTATAGCCGCCGGGACAGGGGTGGGTCAGCCCCAGCATTTT.

The chain uses TRBV18 and TRBJ1-4; D unclear. The V gene lost 3 bases and the J gene lost 0 bases, with 8 bases spanning the gap. The CDR3 is 15 residues long. The germline CDR1 and CDR2 sequences are KGHSH and LQKENI. This chain's CDR3 is CASSPQVATNEKLFF. The CDR3 bases are TGTGCCAGCTCACCTCAGGTTGCAACTAATGAAAAACTGTTTTTT.

The chain recombines TRBV5-8 with TRBJ1-5; D possibly corresponds to TRBD1 (6 bases). V lost 4 bases and J 9 bases, leaving 17 bases between the germline ends. CDR3 size: 14 residues. The germline gives CDR1 SGHTS, CDR2 YDEGEE. The CDR3 region has the DNA TGTGCCAGCAGCGTCCGGGACACGGGAAGGCCCCAGCATTTT. Residues: CASSVRDTGRPQHF.

V gene TRBV9 combines with J gene TRBJ1-3, with 7 bases that match TRBD1. This CDR3 has 15 amino acids. After removal of 2 bases from V and 3 bases from J, the junction contained 5 bases not matched to a gene. Germline V lookup: CDR1 SGDLS, CDR2 YYNGEE. CDR3 sequence: CASSVGGGSGNTIYF. The CDR3 DNA is TGTGCCAGCAGCGTTGGAGGGGGCAGTGGAAACACCATATATTTT.

The V gene is TRBV6-2 or TRBV6-3, the J gene TRBJ1-4, with D unresolved. V was pared by 4 bases and J by 5 bases, with 5 bases between. Germline CDR1 MNHEY, CDR2 SVGEGT. CDR3 length equals 12 residues. CDR3 DNA sequence: TGTGCCAGCAGTTCCTTGAATGAAAAACTGTTTTTT. Encoded protein: CASSSLNEKLFF.

The J gene is TRBJ2-2, the V gene TRBV4-2, with 10 positions matching TRBD2. Germline trimming cut 4 bases from V and 7 bases from J; bases unmatched to any gene: 15. Germline V lookup: CDR1 LGHNA, CDR2 YNFKEQ. This CDR3 contains 18 residues. Here the CDR3 reads CASSPKPLAGDKYGELFF. As DNA, the CDR3 is TGTGCCAGCAGCCCGAAGCCCCTAGCGGGAGACAAATACGGGGAGCTGTTTTTT.

The chain uses TRBV19 and TRBJ2-6, with TRBD1 as a possible D gene (5 bases). Trimming left V 3 bases short and J 1 base short, with 19 bases between. CDR1 is LNHDA, CDR2 SQIVND, per germline (reference sequence). CDR3 length: 19 residues. CDR3 residues: CASSMLPGMVGSGANVLTF. The DNA for the CDR3 is TGTGCCAGTAGTATGCTGCCAGGGATGGTTGGTTCTGGGGCCAACGTCCTGACTTTC.

The chain links TRBV7-2 to TRBJ2-1, with D possibly TRBD2 on 6 matching bases. The CDR3 extends over 16 amino acids. V lost 1 base and J 4 bases, leaving 14 bases between the germline ends. Germline CDR1 SGHTA, CDR2 FQGNSA. DNA of the CDR3: TGTGCCAGCAGCTTAGAACTAGTCGGGGGTTACAATGAGCAGTTCTTC. This encodes CASSLELVGGYNEQFF.

The V gene is TRBV21-1, the J gene TRBJ2-1; TRBD1 is taken as the D call from the table, unchecked against the DNA. TRBV21-1 is annotated as a pseudogene. CDR3 length equals 15 residues. The chain's CDR3 is CARHVQGPSYNEQFF. The CDR3 DNA follows: TGTGCCAGACACGTACAGGGTCCCTCCTACAATGAGCAGTTCTTC.

The genes are TRBV7-2 and TRBJ2-1; D is possibly TRBD1 (6 bases). In germline, CDR1 is SGHTA, CDR2 FQGNSA. CDR3 length equals 14 residues. The ends were cut back, 1 base at V and 6 bases at J, with 10 bases in the middle. The CDR3 DNA reads as TGTGCCAGCAGCTTAGGACGAGGGGGCAATGAGCAGTTCTTC. Protein product: CASSLGRGGNEQFF.

This chain uses TRBV30 with TRBJ2-2, with D perhaps given as TRBD1 or TRBD2 (5 bases each). CDR3 size: 12 residues. Germline V gene lookup returns CDR1 GTSNPN and CDR2 SVGIG (reference sequence). V was pared by 7 bases and J by 5 bases, with 11 bases between. In nucleotides, the CDR3 is TGTGCCTTGGGGCCGGGGACCGGGGAGCTGTTTTTT. This translates into CALGPGTGELFF.

This chain links TRBV4-2 with TRBJ2-7; TRBD2 matches 11 bases. This CDR3 has 15 residues. Germline trimming cut 3 bases from V and 0 bases from J; bases unmatched to any gene: 1. CDR1 is LGHNA, CDR2 YNFKEQ, per germline. The CDR3 here is CASSHTSGSSYEQYF. Written as DNA, the CDR3 is TGTGCCAGCAGCCATACTAGCGGGAGCTCCTACGAGCAGTACTTC.

This clone has only one observation. The J gene is TRBJ2-2, the V gene TRBV6-5; 10 positions agree with TRBD2. J lost 7 bases, V lost 5 bases, and 7 bases had no gene match. This CDR3 has 15 residues. The V gene's germline CDR1 is MNHEY and CDR2 SVGAGI. CDR3 residues: CASSPLAGASGELFF. In DNA, the CDR3 is TGTGCCAGCAGTCCCCTAGCGGGAGCCAGCGGGGAGCTGTTTTTT.

The chain employs TRBV24-1 and TRBJ2-4; TRBD1 is a possible D gene (5 bases). This CDR3 comprises 17 residues. The ends were cut back, 1 base at V and 2 bases at J, with 14 bases in the middle. Germline CDR1 KGHDR, CDR2 SFDVKD. This CDR3 reads CATSDLAGPRTKNIQYF. CDR3 nucleotide sequence: TGTGCCACCAGTGATTTAGCAGGGCCCAGAACCAAAAACATTCAGTACTTC.

V gene TRBV28 combines with J gene TRBJ1-5; possibly TRBD1 for D (5 bases). Germline CDR1 reads MDHEN; CDR2 reads SYDVKM. This CDR3 is built from 15 residues. V lost 4 bases, J lost 1 base, and 11 bases lay in between. In DNA, the CDR3 is TGTGCCAGCAGTTCGCCCGAGGGGAGCAATCAGCCCCAGCATTTT. Translated: CASSSPEGSNQPQHF. Full variable domain (rest looked up from reference TRBV28 and TRBJ1-5): DVKVTQSSRYLVKRTGEKVFLECVQDMDHENMFWYRQDPGLGLRLIYFSYDVKMKEKGDIPEGYSVSREKKERFSLILESASTNQTSMYLCASSSPEGSNQPQHFGDGTRLSIL.

This chain links TRBV6-2 or TRBV6-3 with TRBJ1-6; 8 bases are a match to TRBD1. Germline CDR1 and CDR2: MNHEY and SVGEGT. The CDR3 extends over 16 amino acids. The V and J ends lost 0 bases and 9 bases, in that order; junction bases with no gene match: 7. The CDR3 protein is CASSYSLGQDRSPLHF. CDR3 coding DNA: TGTGCCAGCAGTTACTCGTTGGGACAGGATCGTTCACCCCTCCACTTT.

This clone appeared a few times. Distinct nucleotide sequences in the sample also encode this CDR3. The V call is TRBV6-6, the J call TRBJ2-1; no firm D call. Per germline, CDR1 MNHNY and CDR2 SVGAGI (reference sequence). Trimming took 5 bases from V and 4 from J, leaving 6 bases between them. This CDR3 has 12 amino acids. The CDR3 loop reads CASSRPYNEQFF. The CDR3 coding sequence is TGTGCCAGCAGTCGTCCGTACAATGAGCAGTTCTTC.

This rearrangement joins TRBV25-1 to TRBJ1-4; D may be TRBD1 (5 bases). The CDR3 is made up of 15 amino acids. The ends were cut back, 1 base at V and 8 bases at J, with 14 bases in the middle. Germline lookup yields CDR1 MGHDK and CDR2 SYGVNS. CDR3 DNA sequence: TGTGCCAGCAGTGAATCATGGAGGGACCCCGAAAAACTGTTTTTT. Translation gives CASSESWRDPEKLFF.

The V gene is TRBV15, the J gene TRBJ2-1, with D unresolved. V gave up 4 bases and J gave up 8 bases, with 30 bases separating them. CDR1 is LNHNV and CDR2 is YYDKDF in the germline V gene (reference sequence). CDR3 length equals 19 residues. The DNA of the CDR3 is TGTGCCACCAGCACTGATGCTGGCAGATTAAAAATTCGCGGCGATGAGCAGTTCTTC. Its protein product is CATSTDAGRLKIRGDEQFF.

V usage is TRBV6-4 and J usage is TRBJ2-2; 7 nucleotides line up with TRBD2. The CDR3 totals 14 residues. J was trimmed by 0 bases and V by 10 bases; bases with no gene match: 5. The germline V gene has CDR1 MRHNA and CDR2 SNTAGT. The CDR3 region is CATRAGPNTGELFF. As DNA, the CDR3 is TGTGCCACCCGAGCGGGGCCGAACACCGGGGAGCTGTTTTTT.